The present T cell receptor beta chain was sequenced within a study of cytomegalovirus exposure and HLA in healthy donors. General study findings and limits: The study put 150 or so TCR beta chains on its list as cytomegalovirus-associated. Indistinguishable V segments such as TRBV6-2 and TRBV6-3 were excluded. The later analysis indicated that the majority of CMV-associated TCR beta chains appeared HLA-restricted.

Trimming left V 0 bases short and J 6 bases short, with 18 bases between. This CDR3 is built from 16 residues. In germline, CDR1 is MRHNA, CDR2 SNTAGT. PCR involved 60 Vbeta and 13 Jbeta primers. Data came from immunoSEQ multiplex PCR; TCRdb stores just in-frame clones and leaves some out. The sample holds around 91,000 clones, approximately 64% seen once. This clone was counted a few times. Its specificity is not known. The sequenced material came from PBMCs. The origin of this receptor is a man in his sixties in good health and CMV-seronegative. This chain connects TRBV6-4 to TRBJ2-7, with D tentatively TRBD1 (5 bases). The CDR3 nucleotides read TGTGCCAGCAGTGACTCGACGGACACGGGCCCTTTCGAGCAGTACTTC. As protein: CASSDSTDTGPFEQYF.